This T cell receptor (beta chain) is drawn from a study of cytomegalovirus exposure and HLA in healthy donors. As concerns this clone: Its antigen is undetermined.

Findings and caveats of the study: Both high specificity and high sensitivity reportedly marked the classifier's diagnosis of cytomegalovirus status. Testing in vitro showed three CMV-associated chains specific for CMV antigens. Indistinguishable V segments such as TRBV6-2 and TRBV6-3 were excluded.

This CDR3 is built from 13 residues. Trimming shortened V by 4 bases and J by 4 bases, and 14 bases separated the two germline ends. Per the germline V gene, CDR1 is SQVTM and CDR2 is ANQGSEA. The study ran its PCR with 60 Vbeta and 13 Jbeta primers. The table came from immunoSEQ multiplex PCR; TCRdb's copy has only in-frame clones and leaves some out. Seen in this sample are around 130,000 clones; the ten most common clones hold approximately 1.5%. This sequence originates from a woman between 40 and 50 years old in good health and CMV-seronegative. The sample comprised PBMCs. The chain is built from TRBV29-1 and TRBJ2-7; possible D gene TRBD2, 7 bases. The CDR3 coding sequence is TGCAGCGTTGCCCAAGGGGGAGGGTACGAGCAGTACTTC. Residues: CSVAQGGGYEQYF.